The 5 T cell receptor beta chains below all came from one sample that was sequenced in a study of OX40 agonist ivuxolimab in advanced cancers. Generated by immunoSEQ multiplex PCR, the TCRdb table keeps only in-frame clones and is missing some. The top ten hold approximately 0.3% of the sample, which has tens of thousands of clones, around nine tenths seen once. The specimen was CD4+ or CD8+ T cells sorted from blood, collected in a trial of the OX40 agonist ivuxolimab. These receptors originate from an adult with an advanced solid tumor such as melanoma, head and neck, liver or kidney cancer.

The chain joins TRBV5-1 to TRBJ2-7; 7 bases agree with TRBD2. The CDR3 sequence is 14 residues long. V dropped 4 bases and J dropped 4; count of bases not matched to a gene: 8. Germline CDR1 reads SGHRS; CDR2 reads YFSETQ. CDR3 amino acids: CASSPSGIAYEQYF. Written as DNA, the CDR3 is TGCGCCAGCAGCCCGAGCGGGATTGCTTACGAGCAGTACTTC.

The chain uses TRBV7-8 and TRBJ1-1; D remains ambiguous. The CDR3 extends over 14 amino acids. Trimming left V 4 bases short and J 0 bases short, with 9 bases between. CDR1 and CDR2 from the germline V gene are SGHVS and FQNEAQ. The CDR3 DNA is TGTGCCAGCAGCTCGGTTGCGGTGAACACTGAAGCTTTCTTT. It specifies CASSSVAVNTEAFF.

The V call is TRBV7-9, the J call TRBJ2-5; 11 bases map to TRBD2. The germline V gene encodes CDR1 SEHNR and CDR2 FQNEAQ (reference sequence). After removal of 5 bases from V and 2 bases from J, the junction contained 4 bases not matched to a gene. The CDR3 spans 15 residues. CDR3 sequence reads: CASSAGLAEQETQYF. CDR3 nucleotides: TGTGCCAGCAGCGCGGGACTAGCGGAACAAGAGACCCAGTACTTC.

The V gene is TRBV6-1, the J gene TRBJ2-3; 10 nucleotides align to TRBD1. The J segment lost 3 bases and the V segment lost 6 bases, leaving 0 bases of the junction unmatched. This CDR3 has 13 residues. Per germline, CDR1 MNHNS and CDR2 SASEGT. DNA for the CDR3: TGTGCCAGCAGGGGACAGGGGACAGATACGCAGTATTTT. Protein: CASRGQGTDTQYF.

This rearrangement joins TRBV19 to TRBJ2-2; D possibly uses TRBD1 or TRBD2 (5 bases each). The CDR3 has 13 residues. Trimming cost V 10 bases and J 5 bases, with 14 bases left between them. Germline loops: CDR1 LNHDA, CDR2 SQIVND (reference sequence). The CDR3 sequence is CAITGTETGELFF. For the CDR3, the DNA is TGTGCCATCACCGGGACGGAGACCGGGGAGCTGTTTTTT. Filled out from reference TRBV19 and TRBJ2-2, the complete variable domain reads DGGITQSPKYLFRKEGQNVTLSCEQNLNHDAMYWYRQDPGQGLRLIYYSQIVNDFQKGDIAEGYSVSREKKESFPLTVTSAQKNPTAFYLCAITGTETGELFFGEGSRLTVL.